These T cell receptor beta chains were read from a single sample in a study of CD8 T cells in Susac syndrome. TCRdb fed the immunoSEQ multiplex PCR reads into MiXCR, producing one record per CDR3 protein. The table records under 85,000 distinct CDR3 sequences, 94% of them present only once. The specimen was CD8+ T cells from PBMCs. All receptors derive from a human donor with Susac syndrome. CDR3s include the opening cysteine and the closing phenylalanine or tryptophan. D genes are given only for firm matches. Part of the rows lack a size; the others show once, few, many or a class for expanded clones.

TRBJ1-5	TRBV7-8	NA	NA	CASSPLGGEPQHF	TGTGCCAGCAGCCCCCTCGGTGGGGAGCCCCAGCATTTT
TRBJ1-2	TRBV30	NA	NA	CAWSAGTTNGYTF	TGTGCCTGGAGCGCCGGGACTACAAATGGCTACACCTTC
TRBJ2-5	TRBV7-8	TRBD2	NA	CASSLTAGGGETQYF	TGTGCCAGCAGCTTAACAGCGGGAGGGGGAGAGACCCAGTACTTC
TRBJ2-1	TRBV6-5	TRBD2	NA	CASSWAGVRNEQFF	TGTGCCAGCAGTTGGGCGGGAGTACGTAATGAGCAGTTCTTC
TRBJ2-1	TRBV9	NA	NA	CASSVEESGATNEQFF	TGTGCCAGCAGCGTAGAGGAGTCAGGGGCGACCAATGAGCAGTTCTTC
TRBJ2-5	TRBV15	TRBD1	NA	CATSREYSTGDKETQYF	TGTGCCACCAGCAGAGAATATTCGACAGGGGATAAAGAGACCCAGTACTTC
TRBJ2-6	TRBV6-2/TRBV6-3	NA	NA	CASSYEDSGANVLTF	TGTGCCAGCAGTTACGAGGACTCTGGGGCCAACGTCCTGACTTTC
TRBJ2-5	TRBV14	NA	NA	CASSQDLQLFETQYF	TGTGCCAGCAGCCAAGATTTACAGCTCTTTGAGACCCAGTACTTC
TRBJ2-5	TRBV6-6	NA	NA	CASRIRETQYF	TGTGCCAGCAGAATTAGAGAGACCCAGTACTTC
TRBJ2-5	TRBV7-9	TRBD2	NA	CASSNRLAGSQETQYF	TGTGCCAGCAGCAACCGACTAGCGGGTAGCCAAGAGACCCAGTACTTC
TRBJ2-7	TRBV16	TRBD1	NA	CASTRDRGDEQYF	TGTGCCAGCACCCGGGACAGGGGGGACGAGCAGTACTTC
TRBJ2-7	TRBV20-1	TRBD1	NA	CSAALGQGTYEQYF	TGCAGTGCTGCTTTGGGACAGGGAACTTACGAGCAGTACTTC
TRBJ2-5	TRBV14	TRBD2	NA	CASSLGTNQETQYF	TGTGCCAGCAGCCTCGGGACTAACCAAGAGACCCAGTACTTC
TRBJ1-2	TRBV27	TRBD1	few	CASSLGTGIYGYTF	TGTGCCAGCAGTTTAGGGACAGGGATCTATGGCTACACCTTC
TRBJ2-5	TRBV27	NA	NA	CASSKSGFFIQETQYF	TGTGCCAGCTCCAAGAGCGGGTTCTTTATACAAGAGACCCAGTACTTC
TRBJ1-2	TRBV29-1	NA	NA	CSVTFTQRNGYTF	TGCAGCGTTACTTTCACCCAACGAAATGGCTACACCTTC